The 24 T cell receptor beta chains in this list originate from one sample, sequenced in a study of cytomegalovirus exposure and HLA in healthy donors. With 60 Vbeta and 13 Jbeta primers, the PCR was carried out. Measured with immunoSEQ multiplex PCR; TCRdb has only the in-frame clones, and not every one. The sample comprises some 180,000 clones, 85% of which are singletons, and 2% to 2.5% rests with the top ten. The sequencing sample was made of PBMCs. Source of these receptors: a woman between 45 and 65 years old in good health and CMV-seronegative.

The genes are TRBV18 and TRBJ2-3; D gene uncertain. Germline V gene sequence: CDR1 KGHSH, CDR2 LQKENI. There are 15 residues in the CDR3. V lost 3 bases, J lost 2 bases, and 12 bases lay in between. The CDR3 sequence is CASSPLKGVTDTQYF. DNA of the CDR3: TGTGCCAGCTCACCGCTAAAAGGAGTCACAGATACGCAGTATTTT.

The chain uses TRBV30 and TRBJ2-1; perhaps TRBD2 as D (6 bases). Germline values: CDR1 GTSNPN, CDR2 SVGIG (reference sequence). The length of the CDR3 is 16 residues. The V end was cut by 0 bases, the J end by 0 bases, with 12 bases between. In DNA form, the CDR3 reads TGTGCCTGGAGTGTGGTTGGAGGGTACTCCTACAATGAGCAGTTCTTC. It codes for CAWSVVGGYSYNEQFF.

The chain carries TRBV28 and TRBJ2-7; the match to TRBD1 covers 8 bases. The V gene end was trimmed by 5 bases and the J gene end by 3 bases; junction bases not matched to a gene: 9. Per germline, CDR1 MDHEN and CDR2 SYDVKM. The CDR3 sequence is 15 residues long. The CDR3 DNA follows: TGTGCCAGCAGTCCCCCGGGACAGGTTCTCTACGAGCAGTACTTC. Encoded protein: CASSPPGQVLYEQYF.

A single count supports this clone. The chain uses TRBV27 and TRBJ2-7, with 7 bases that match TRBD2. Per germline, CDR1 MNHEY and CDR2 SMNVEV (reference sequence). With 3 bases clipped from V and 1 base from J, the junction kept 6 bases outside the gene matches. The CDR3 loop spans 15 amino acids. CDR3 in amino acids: CASSFVGGVSYEQYF. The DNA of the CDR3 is TGTGCCAGCAGTTTTGTGGGGGGGGTTTCCTACGAGCAGTACTTC.

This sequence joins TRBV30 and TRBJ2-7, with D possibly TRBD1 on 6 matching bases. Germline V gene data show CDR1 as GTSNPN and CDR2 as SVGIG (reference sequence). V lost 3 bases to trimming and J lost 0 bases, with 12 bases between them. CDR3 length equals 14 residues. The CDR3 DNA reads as TGTGCCTGGAGGGGGACAATGAGCTCCTACGAGCAGTACTTC. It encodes CAWRGTMSSYEQYF.

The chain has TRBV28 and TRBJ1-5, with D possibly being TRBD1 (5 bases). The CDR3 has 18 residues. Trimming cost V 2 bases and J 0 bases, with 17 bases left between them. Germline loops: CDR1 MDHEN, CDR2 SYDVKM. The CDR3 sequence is CASSLVRTPVISNQPQHF. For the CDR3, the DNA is TGTGCCAGCAGTTTAGTTAGGACACCTGTAATTAGCAATCAGCCCCAGCATTTT.

CDR3 sequence: CASSLGTVYNQPQHF. The CDR3 region has the DNA TGTGCCAGCAGTCTCGGGACAGTTTACAATCAGCCCCAGCATTTT. V is TRBV11-2 and J is TRBJ1-5, with 7 bases matching TRBD1. CDR3 length: 15 amino acids. The V and J ends lost 6 bases and 3 bases, in that order; junction bases with no gene match: 8. Germline CDR1 SGHAT, CDR2 FQNNGV. Complete variable domain (other parts from reference TRBV11-2 and TRBJ1-5): EAGVAQSPRYKIIEKRQSVAFWCNPISGHATLYWYQQILGQGPKLLIQFQNNGVVDDSQLPKDRFSAERLKGVDSTLKIQPAKLEDSAVYLCASSLGTVYNQPQHFGDGTRLSIL.

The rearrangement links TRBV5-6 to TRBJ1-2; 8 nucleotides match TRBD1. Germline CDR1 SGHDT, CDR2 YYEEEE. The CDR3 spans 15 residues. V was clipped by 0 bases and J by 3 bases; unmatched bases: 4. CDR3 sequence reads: CASSLGRDRYYGYTF. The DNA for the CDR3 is TGTGCCAGCAGCTTGGGTAGGGACAGGTACTATGGCTACACCTTC.

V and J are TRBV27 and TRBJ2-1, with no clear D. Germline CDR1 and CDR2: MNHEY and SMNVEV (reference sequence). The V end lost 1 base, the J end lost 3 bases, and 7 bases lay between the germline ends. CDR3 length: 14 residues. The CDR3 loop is CASSLFYHYNEQFF. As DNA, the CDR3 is TGTGCCAGCAGTTTATTCTACCACTACAATGAGCAGTTCTTC.

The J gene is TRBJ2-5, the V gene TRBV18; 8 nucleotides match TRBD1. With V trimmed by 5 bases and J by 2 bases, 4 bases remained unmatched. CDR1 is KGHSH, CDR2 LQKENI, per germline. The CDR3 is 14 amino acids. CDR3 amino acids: CASSGQGIQETQYF. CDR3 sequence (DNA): TGTGCCAGCTCAGGACAGGGAATACAAGAGACCCAGTACTTC.

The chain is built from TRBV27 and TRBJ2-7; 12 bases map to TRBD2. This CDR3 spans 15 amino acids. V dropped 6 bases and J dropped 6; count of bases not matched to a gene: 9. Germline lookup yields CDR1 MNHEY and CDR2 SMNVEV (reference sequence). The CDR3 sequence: CASRKQTSGRGEQYF. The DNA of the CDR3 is TGTGCCAGCAGGAAACAGACTAGCGGGAGAGGCGAGCAGTACTTC.

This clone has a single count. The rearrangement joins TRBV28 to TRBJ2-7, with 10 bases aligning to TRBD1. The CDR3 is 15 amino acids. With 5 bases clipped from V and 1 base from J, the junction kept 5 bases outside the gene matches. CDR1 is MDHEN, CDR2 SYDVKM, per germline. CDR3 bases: TGTGCCAGCAGTCCGTGGACAGGGGGTTCCTACGAGCAGTACTTC. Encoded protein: CASSPWTGGSYEQYF.

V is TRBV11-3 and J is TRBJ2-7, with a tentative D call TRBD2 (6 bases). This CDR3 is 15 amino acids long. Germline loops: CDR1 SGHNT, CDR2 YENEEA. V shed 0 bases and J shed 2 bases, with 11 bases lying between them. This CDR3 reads CASSLEGGPTYEQYF. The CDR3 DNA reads TGTGCCAGCAGCTTAGAGGGGGGACCCACCTACGAGCAGTACTTC.

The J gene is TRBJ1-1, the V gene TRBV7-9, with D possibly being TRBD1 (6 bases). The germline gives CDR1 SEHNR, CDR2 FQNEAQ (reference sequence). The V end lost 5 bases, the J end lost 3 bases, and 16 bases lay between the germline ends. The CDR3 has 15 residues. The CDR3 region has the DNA TGTGCCAGCAGCCCCCAACAGGGACGTCACACTGAAGCTTTCTTT. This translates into CASSPQQGRHTEAFF.

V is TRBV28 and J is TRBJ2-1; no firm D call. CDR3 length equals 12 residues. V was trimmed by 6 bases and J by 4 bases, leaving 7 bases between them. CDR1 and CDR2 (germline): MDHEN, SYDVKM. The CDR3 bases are TGTGCCAGCAGCGACACTTACAATGAGCAGTTCTTC. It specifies CASSDTYNEQFF.

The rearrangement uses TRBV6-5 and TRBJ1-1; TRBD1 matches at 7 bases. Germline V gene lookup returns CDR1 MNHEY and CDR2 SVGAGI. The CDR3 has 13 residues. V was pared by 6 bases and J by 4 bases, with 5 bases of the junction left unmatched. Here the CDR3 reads CASRRTGATEAFF. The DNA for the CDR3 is TGTGCCAGCAGACGAACAGGGGCCACTGAAGCTTTCTTT.

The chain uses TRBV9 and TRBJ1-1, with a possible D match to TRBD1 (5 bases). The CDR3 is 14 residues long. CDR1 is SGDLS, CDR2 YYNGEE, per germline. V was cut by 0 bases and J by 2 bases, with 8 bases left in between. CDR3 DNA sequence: TGTGCCAGCAGCGTAGACGGGGGAAACACTGAAGCTTTCTTT. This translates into CASSVDGGNTEAFF. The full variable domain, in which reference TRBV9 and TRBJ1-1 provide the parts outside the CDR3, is DSGVTQTPKHLITATGQRVTLRCSPRSGDLSVYWYQQSLDQGLQFLIQYYNGEERAKGNILERFSAQQFPDLHSELNLSSLELGDSALYFCASSVDGGNTEAFFGQGTRLTVV.

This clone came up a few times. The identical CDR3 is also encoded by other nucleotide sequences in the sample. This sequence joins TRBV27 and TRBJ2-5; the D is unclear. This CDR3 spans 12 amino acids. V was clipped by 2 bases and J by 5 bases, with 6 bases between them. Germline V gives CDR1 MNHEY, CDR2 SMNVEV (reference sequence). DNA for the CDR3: TGTGCCAGCAGTTTAACCGGGGAGACCCAGTACTTC. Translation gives CASSLTGETQYF.

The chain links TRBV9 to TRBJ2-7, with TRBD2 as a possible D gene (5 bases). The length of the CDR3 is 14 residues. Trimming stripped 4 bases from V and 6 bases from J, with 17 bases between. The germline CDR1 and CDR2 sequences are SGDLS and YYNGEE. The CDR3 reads CASSSTTARAEQYF. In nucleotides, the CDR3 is TGTGCCAGCAGCTCCACTACTGCGAGGGCCGAGCAGTACTTC. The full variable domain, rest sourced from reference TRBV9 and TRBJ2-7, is DSGVTQTPKHLITATGQRVTLRCSPRSGDLSVYWYQQSLDQGLQFLIQYYNGEERAKGNILERFSAQQFPDLHSELNLSSLELGDSALYFCASSSTTARAEQYFGPGTRLTVT.

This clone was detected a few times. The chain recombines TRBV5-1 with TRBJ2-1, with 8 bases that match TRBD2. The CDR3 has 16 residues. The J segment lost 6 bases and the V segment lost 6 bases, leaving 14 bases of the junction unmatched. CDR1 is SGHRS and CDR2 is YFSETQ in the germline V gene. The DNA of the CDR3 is TGCGCCAGCATCCTAATCCCGGGACTAGTTACCAATGAGCAGTTCTTC. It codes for CASILIPGLVTNEQFF.

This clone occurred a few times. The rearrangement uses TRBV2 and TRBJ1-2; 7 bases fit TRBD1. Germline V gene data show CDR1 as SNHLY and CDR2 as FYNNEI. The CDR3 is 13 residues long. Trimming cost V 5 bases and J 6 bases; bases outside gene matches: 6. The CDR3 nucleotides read TGTGCCAGCAGTTCACAGGGGTTGGATGGCTACACCTTC. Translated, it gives CASSSQGLDGYTF.

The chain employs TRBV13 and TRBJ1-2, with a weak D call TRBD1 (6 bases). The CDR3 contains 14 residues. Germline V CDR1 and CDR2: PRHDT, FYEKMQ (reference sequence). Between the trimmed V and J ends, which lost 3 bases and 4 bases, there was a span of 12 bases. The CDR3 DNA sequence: TGTGCCAGCAGCTTGGCAGGGGAGATCTATGGCTACACCTTC. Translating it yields CASSLAGEIYGYTF.

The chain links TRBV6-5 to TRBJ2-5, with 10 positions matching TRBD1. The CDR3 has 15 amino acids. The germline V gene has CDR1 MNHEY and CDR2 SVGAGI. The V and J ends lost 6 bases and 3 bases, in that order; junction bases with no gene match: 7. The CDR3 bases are TGTGCCAGCAGACGGGACAGGGGAGTCAAAGAGACCCAGTACTTC. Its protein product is CASRRDRGVKETQYF.

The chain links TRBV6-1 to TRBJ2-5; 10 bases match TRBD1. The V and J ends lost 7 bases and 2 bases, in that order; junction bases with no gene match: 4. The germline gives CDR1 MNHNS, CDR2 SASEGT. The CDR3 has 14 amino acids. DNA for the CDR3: TGTGCCAGCACCTGGACAGGGGGACAAGAGACCCAGTACTTC. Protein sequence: CASTWTGGQETQYF.